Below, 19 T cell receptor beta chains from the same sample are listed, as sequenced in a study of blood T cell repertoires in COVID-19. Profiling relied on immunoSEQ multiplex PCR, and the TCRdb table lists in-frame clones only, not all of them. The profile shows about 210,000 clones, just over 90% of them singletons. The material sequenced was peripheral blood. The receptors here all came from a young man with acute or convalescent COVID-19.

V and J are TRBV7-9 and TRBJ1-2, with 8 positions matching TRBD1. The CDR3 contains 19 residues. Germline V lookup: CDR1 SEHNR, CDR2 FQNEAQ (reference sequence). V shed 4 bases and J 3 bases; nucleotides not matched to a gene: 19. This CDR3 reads CASSSSPIDRGGFDYGYTF. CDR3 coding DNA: TGTGCCAGCAGCTCCTCACCGATAGACAGGGGAGGTTTCGACTATGGCTACACCTTC.

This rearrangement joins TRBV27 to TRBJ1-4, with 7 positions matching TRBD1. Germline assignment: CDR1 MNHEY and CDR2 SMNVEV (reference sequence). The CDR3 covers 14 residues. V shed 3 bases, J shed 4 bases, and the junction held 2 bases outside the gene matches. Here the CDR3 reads CASSFRGRNEKLFF. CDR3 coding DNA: TGTGCCAGCAGTTTTAGGGGGCGTAATGAAAAACTGTTTTTT.

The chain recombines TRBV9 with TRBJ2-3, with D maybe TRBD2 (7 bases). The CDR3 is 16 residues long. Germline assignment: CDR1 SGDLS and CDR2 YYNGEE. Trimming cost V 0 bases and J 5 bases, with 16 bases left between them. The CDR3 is CASSVDEGGPLDTQYF. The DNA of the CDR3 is TGTGCCAGCAGCGTAGATGAGGGGGGGCCGTTAGATACGCAGTATTTT.

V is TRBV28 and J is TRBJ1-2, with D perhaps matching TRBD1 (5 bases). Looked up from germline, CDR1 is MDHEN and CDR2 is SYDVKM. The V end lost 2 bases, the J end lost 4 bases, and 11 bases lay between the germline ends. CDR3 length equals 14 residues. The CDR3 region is CASSLGTGAYGYTF. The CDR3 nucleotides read TGTGCCAGCAGTTTAGGGACGGGAGCCTATGGCTACACCTTC.

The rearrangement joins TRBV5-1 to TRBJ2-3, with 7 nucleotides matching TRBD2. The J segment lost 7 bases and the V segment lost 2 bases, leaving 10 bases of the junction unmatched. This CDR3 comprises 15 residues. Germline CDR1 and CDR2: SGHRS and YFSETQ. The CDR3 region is CASSFGAGVANTQYF. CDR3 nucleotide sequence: TGCGCCAGCAGCTTCGGGGCGGGAGTCGCAAATACGCAGTATTTT.

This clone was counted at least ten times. This CDR3 reads CASSFIAGGYNEQFF. In DNA form, the CDR3 reads TGTGCCAGCAGTTTTATAGCGGGAGGTTACAATGAGCAGTTCTTC. The rearrangement links TRBV27 to TRBJ2-1, with TRBD2 matching 10 bases. The CDR3 spans 15 residues. The germline V gene has CDR1 MNHEY and CDR2 SMNVEV (reference sequence). Trimming at V came to 3 bases and at J to 4 bases, leaving 3 bases not matched to a gene.

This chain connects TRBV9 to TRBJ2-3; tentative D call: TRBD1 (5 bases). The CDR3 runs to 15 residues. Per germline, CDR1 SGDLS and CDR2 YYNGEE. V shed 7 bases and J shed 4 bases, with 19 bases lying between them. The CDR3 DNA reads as TGTGCCAGCGGCCGAAGGGGCGTAGTCCCAGATACGCAGTATTTT. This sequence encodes CASGRRGVVPDTQYF.

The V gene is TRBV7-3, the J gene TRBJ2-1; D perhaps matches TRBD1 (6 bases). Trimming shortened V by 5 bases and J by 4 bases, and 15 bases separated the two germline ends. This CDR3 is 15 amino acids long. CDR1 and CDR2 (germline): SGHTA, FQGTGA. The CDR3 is CASSLGRGGYNEQFF. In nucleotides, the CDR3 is TGTGCCAGCAGCCTTGGCAGGGGTGGGTACAATGAGCAGTTCTTC.

The CDR3 reads CASSQDKTGGGEKLFF. CDR3 DNA: TGTGCCAGCAGCCAAGATAAGACAGGGGGAGGCGAAAAACTGTTTTTT. This chain uses TRBV3-1 (or the pseudogene TRBV3-2) with TRBJ1-4; TRBD1 matches 9 bases. From germline, CDR1 is LGHDT and CDR2 YNNKEL (reference sequence). The length of the CDR3 is 16 residues. With 0 bases clipped from V and 8 bases from J, the junction kept 7 bases outside the gene matches.

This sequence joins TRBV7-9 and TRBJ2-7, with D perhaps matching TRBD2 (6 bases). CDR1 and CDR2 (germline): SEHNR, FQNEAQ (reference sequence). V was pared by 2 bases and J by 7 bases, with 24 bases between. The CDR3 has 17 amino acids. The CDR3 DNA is TGTGCCAGCAGCTTAAGTTCGTCGACGGACCGGGGGTGGGAGCAGTACTTC. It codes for CASSLSSSTDRGWEQYF.

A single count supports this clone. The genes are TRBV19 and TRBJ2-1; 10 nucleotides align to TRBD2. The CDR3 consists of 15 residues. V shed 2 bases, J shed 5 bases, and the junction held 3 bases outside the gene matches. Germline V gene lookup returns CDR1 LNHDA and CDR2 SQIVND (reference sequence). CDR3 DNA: TGTGCCAGTAGTATATGGCTAGCGGGGGACAATGAGCAGTTCTTC. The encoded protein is CASSIWLAGDNEQFF.

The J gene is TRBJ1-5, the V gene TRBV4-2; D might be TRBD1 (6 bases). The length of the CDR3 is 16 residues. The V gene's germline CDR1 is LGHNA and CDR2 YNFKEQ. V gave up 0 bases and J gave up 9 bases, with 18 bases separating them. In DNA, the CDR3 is TGTGCCAGCAGCCAAGACCAGGGGCAGCCATACCGGCCCCAGCATTTT. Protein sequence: CASSQDQGQPYRPQHF.

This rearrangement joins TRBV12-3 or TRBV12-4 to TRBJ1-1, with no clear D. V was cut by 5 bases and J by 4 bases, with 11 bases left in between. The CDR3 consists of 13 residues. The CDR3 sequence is CASSVRRSTEAFF. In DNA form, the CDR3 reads TGTGCCAGCAGTGTGAGAAGGAGCACTGAAGCTTTCTTT.

CDR3 loop: CASSRIKGERSYEQYF. The CDR3 bases are TGTGCCAGCAGCCGCATAAAGGGGGAACGTTCCTACGAGCAGTACTTC. This rearrangement joins TRBV11-2 to TRBJ2-7; D may be TRBD1 (6 bases). The V gene lost 5 bases and the J gene lost 1 base, with 18 bases spanning the gap. There are 16 residues in the CDR3. Germline V CDR1 and CDR2: SGHAT, FQNNGV.

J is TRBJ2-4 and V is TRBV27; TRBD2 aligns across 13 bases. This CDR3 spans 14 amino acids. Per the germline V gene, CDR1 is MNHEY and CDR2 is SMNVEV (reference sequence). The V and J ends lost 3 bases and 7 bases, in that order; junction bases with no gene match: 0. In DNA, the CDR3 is TGTGCCAGCAGTTTGACTAGCGGGGGGAACATTCAGTACTTC. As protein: CASSLTSGGNIQYF.

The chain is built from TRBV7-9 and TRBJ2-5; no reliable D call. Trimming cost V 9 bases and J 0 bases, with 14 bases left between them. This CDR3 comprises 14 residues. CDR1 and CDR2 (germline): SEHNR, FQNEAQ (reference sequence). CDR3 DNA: TGTGCCAGTAGCCTTGTTGGGCACCAAGAGACCCAGTACTTC. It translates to CASSLVGHQETQYF.

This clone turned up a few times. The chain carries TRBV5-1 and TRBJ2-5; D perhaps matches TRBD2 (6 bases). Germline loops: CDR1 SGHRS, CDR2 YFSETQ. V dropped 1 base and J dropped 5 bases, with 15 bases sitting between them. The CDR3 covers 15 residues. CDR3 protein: CASSLNPGRMETQYF. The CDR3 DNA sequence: TGCGCCAGCAGCTTGAATCCAGGGAGGATGGAGACCCAGTACTTC.

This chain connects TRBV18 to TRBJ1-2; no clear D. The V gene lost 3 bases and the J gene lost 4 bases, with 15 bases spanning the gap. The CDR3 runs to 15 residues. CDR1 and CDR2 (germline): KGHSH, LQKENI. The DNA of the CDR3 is TGTGCCAGCTCACCCCCAAACAACGCCCGCTATGGCTACACCTTC. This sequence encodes CASSPPNNARYGYTF.

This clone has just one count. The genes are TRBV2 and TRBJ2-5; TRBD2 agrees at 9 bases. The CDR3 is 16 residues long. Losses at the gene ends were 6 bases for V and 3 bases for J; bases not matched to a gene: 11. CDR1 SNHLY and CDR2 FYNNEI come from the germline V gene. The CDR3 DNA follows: TGTGCCAGCAGGTCCCTTATAGCGGGAGCCAAAGAGACCCAGTACTTC. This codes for CASRSLIAGAKETQYF.